This T cell receptor beta chain was documented in a study of OX40 agonist ivuxolimab in advanced cancers. With regard to the full study: The costimulatory receptor OX40 (CD134) was targeted by ivuxolimab, a fully human IgG2 agonistic monoclonal antibody. The paper covers the monotherapy dose-escalation part of the phase I ivuxolimab trial, which included N ≈ 50 patients. Prior anti-PD-1, anti-PD-L1 or anti-CTLA-4 therapy was permitted, and checkpoint inhibitors had been received by roughly two fifths of dose-escalation patients. A male proportion of around 81% and a mean age of 60 years, ranging from roughly 20 to 80, were recorded for the dose-escalation cohort. The purpose of peripheral TCRbeta sequencing was to test whether ivuxolimab changed TCR sequence diversity and led to clonal T-cell expansion. Intravenous ivuxolimab was administered to patients every 2 weeks at six dose levels: 0.01, 0.1, 0.3, 1.5, 3 and 10 mg/kg. Three dose-escalation patients achieved partial responses, one with hepatocellular carcinoma and two with cutaneous melanoma. Of the roughly 51 patients in dose escalation, some 20 had hepatocellular carcinoma, about 15 had melanoma, 9 had renal cell carcinoma and 9 had head and neck cancer.

General study outcomes and caveats: After ivuxolimab, more expanded clones were found on average in CD8+ T cells than in CD4+ T cells. The antigen specificity of the peripheral T cells that underwent clonal expansion was not determined. At doses from 0.1 to 3.0 mg/kg, clonal expansion was seen in both CD4+ and CD8+ blood T cells between baseline and week 6. Partial responders in the 0.1-3.0 mg/kg groups had among the lowest normalized peripheral clonal expansion, especially among CD8+ T cells. Low levels of normalized T-cell clonal expansion were also seen in some patients who did not respond.

The trial excluded patients who had a history of autoimmune disease or were on systemic immunosuppression. Peripheral blood for TCR sequencing was collected from all dose cohorts at baseline, on cycle 4 day 1, and on cycle 7 day 1. Samples came from an open-label, multicenter, first-in-human phase I dose-escalation trial of ivuxolimab. Adults with locally advanced or metastatic head and neck squamous cell, hepatocellular, melanoma or renal cell carcinoma were enrolled in the trial. Before TCR sequencing, CD4+ T cells and CD8+ T cells were sorted from peripheral blood as separate populations. Genomic DNA was extracted from sorted cells for sequencing of the TCRbeta CDR3 region. The immunoSEQ Assay was used to sequence the TCRbeta CDR3 regions. TCRdb stores this immuneACCESS table with in-frame sequences only. Part of the clones is absent; in the studies checked, under half of the shortfall reflects unresolved V genes, and no reason is known for the rest. Recorded for this sample are 50,000 to 55,000 clones; roughly 80% of them occurred a single time. The ten largest clones capture 4.6% of the sample.

Notes on this clone: This clone's antigen is unknown. Base qualities are missing; no much larger clone stands one base away.

The clonotype was recovered from an adult with an advanced solid tumor such as melanoma, head and neck, liver or kidney cancer. Sequenced here: CD4+ or CD8+ T cells sorted from blood, sampled in a trial of the OX40 agonist ivuxolimab.

The nucleotides are TGTGCCAGCAGCGTAGATGGTACTTCTAACTATGGCTACACCTTC. Its protein reads: CASSVDGTSNYGYTF. The chain was built from TRBV9 and TRBJ1-2, with no confident D gene call. Deletion took 0 bases off V and 0 bases off J, with a span of 9 bases between the germline ends. The CDR3 measures 15 amino acids from cysteine to phenylalanine. Only the CDR3 DNA is retained, 45 bases long and in frame from the first base. CDR1 SGDLS and CDR2 YYNGEE were looked up in the germline V gene.